This T cell receptor (beta chain) was observed in a study of control samples from healthy donors and cancer patients. This CDR3 is 16 amino acids long. Germline trimming cut 1 base from V and 5 bases from J; bases unmatched to any gene: 5. CDR1 is GTSNPN and CDR2 is SVGIG in the germline V gene (reference sequence). The method was immunoSEQ multiplex PCR; TCRdb's version includes in-frame clones alone and lacks a portion of them. The sample has 100,000 or so clones; approximately 90% are singletons. The sequencing input was blood. This clonotype originated in a woman aged 25 to 39 in good health. V is TRBV30 and J is TRBJ2-1; 13 nucleotides align to TRBD2. CDR3 DNA: TGTGCCTGGAGTGGACTAGCGGGAGGTGCGGACAATGAGCAGTTCTTC. It is translated as CAWSGLAGGADNEQFF.